The 5 T cell receptor beta chains in this list originate from one sample, sequenced in a study of vaccination effects on CD4 cells after COVID-19. No antigen is known for these receptors. Clones were read by immunoSEQ multiplex PCR, and TCRdb kept only the in-frame ones, dropping some. The profile covers about 50,000 clones, with around three quarters appearing a single time and roughly 5.4% taken by the ten largest. Culturing for around 10 days preceded CD4+ T cell isolation. Convalescent patients had PCR-confirmed SARS-CoV-2 infection between March and December 2020. Each person got two doses of an mRNA SARS-CoV-2 vaccine, BNT162b2 or mRNA-1273. Here the sequenced sample was CD4+ T cells from PBMCs cultured without peptide, taken after COVID-19 vaccination. These receptors were collected from a human donor who had a prior SARS-CoV-2 infection.

There are a few counts of this clone. The chain is built from TRBV14 and TRBJ2-7, with D possibly matching TRBD2 (5 bases). Germline CDR1 reads SGHDN; CDR2 reads FVKESK. This CDR3 has 16 amino acids. The ends were cut back, 0 bases at V and 7 bases at J, with 19 bases in the middle. DNA for the CDR3: TGTGCCAGCAGCCAAGAAATCGGGGTCGCCCGCTGGGAGCAGTACTTC. As protein: CASSQEIGVARWEQYF.

The chain has TRBV29-1 and TRBJ1-3; D gene ambiguous. The CDR3 extends over 15 amino acids. CDR1 is SQVTM, CDR2 ANQGSEA, per germline. Trimming removed 0 bases at V and 0 bases at J, with 9 bases between. CDR3 in DNA: TGCAGCGTTGAAGATTCCGGGCGCTCTGGAAACACCATATATTTT. Its translation: CSVEDSGRSGNTIYF. Supplemented by reference TRBV29-1 and TRBJ1-3, the full variable domain reads SAVISQKPSRDICQRGTSLTIQCQVDSQVTMMFWYRQQPGQSLTLIATANQGSEATYESGFVIDKFPISRPNLTFSTLTVSNMSPEDSSIYLCSVEDSGRSGNTIYFGEGSWLTVV.

CDR3 coding DNA: TGTGCCAGTAGTATGGACAGGGAAGGGCAGCCCCAGCATTTT. Protein product: CASSMDREGQPQHF. The V and J genes are TRBV19 and TRBJ1-5; 8 nucleotides match TRBD1. CDR3 length: 14 residues. With 3 bases clipped from V and 7 bases from J, the junction kept 5 bases outside the gene matches. Germline CDR1 and CDR2: LNHDA and SQIVND (reference sequence).

This clone was seen a few times. The chain carries TRBV27 and TRBJ2-1; no clear D. The CDR3 runs 13 residues. The germline CDR1 and CDR2 sequences are MNHEY and SMNVEV (reference sequence). V was clipped by 3 bases and J by 4 bases, with 7 bases between them. The CDR3 sequence: CASSLQQYNEQFF. In DNA form, the CDR3 reads TGTGCCAGCAGTTTGCAACAATACAATGAGCAGTTCTTC.

The chain carries TRBV24-1 and TRBJ2-3; D ambiguous. CDR3 length: 13 residues. V lost 3 bases to trimming and J lost 4 bases, with 7 bases between them. Germline V gene lookup returns CDR1 KGHDR and CDR2 SFDVKD. As DNA, the CDR3 is TGTGCCACCAGTGATAGGAATTCAGATACGCAGTATTTT. Amino acids: CATSDRNSDTQYF.